Here is one T cell receptor (beta chain) with its context. This sample was included in a study of T cell responses to AZD1222 COVID-19 vaccine. Some clones are missing from TCRdb's copy, which holds only in-frame ones; the method was immunoSEQ multiplex PCR. Of some 140,000 clones listed, over 85% are singletons. This CDR3 is 17 amino acids long. CDR1 is LNHNV, CDR2 YYDKDF, per germline (reference sequence). Trimming pared 0 bases from V and 7 bases from J, leaving 19 bases between. V and J are TRBV15 and TRBJ1-3, with a possible D match to TRBD1 (6 bases). Source: peripheral blood, taken on day 0 of AZD1222 vaccination. This sequence was found in an adult in good health. The CDR3 here is CATSRDRQDLGRNTIYF. For the CDR3, the DNA is TGTGCCACCAGCAGAGATAGACAGGACCTAGGAAGGAACACCATATATTTT.